The rows below give T cell receptor beta chains drawn from one sample of a study of cytomegalovirus exposure and HLA in healthy donors. Profiling relied on immunoSEQ multiplex PCR, and the TCRdb table lists in-frame clones only, not all of them. The table includes over 50,000 clones, roughly nine tenths detected once. Sequencing input: PBMCs. The source of these receptors is a man aged 25-40 years in good health and CMV-seropositive. The CDR3 runs from the conserved cysteine through the conserved F or W.

TRBV6-6	14	-	CASRTSGSRDEQYF
TRBV28	14	TRBJ1-2	CASSFLVNNYGYTF
TRBV7-2	14	TRBJ2-5	CASSLQGEQETQYF
TRBV6-5	13	TRBJ2-7	CASSYPGGGEQYF
TRBV5-1	14	TRBJ2-3	CASVGNYEADTQYF
TRBV4-1	16	TRBJ1-2	CASSQEPGQGVYGYTF
TRBV5-1	17	TRBJ2-1	CASRNGLVFGGPDEQFF
TRBV10-3	13	TRBJ1-2	CAISEGQVYGYTF
TRBV6-5	14	TRBJ1-2	CASSYRGQDYGYTF
TRBV6-5	15	TRBJ2-2	CASSHDGTGGGELFF
TRBV29-1	14	TRBJ1-2	CSVAVGQGAYGYTF
TRBV18	15	TRBJ1-5	CASSPGQGFSQPQHF
TRBV6-6	13	TRBJ2-3	CASSYGREGTQYF
TRBV28	15	TRBJ2-2	CASSLPDRADGELFF
TRBV6-5	13	TRBJ2-7	CASGGTRGGEQYF
TRBV28	16	TRBJ2-5	CASKNARQGEGETQYF
TRBV11-2	16	TRBJ2-7	CASSPTSGRGPREQYF
TRBV6-5	16	TRBJ2-3	CASSSSQRKSTDTQYF
TRBV29-1	12	TRBJ1-1	CSVFRSNTEAFF
TRBV10-3	14	TRBJ2-7	CAISEGGLSYEQYF
TRBV28	13	TRBJ1-2	CASSSGQGGGYTF
TRBV2	16	TRBJ2-7	CASSEDREPLYDEQYF
TRBV7-2	15	TRBJ1-2	CASSLVLGLDYGYTF
TRBV14	15	TRBJ1-4	CASSQWNGLNEKLFF
TRBV28	14	TRBJ1-1	CASRIGGANTEAFF